The source of this T cell receptor beta chain is a study of graft-versus-host responses after intestinal transplantation (dated by TCRdb to the early 2020s). A note on the overall study: Recipients received multivisceral, liver-intestinal, or isolated intestinal transplants. A peak of at least 4% donor T cells among recipient peripheral blood mononuclear cells was the definition used for donor T cell macrochimerism. Alloreactive clones were identified by sequencing pre-transplant mixed lymphocyte reaction products and comparing them with unstimulated pre-transplant donor and recipient T cells. Instead of going to the commercial service, samples from a few later patients were sequenced in-house on an Illumina MiSeq and processed with MiXCR. Anti-thymocyte globulin induction was given to all recipients, followed by maintenance tacrolimus and steroids for 2 to 4 years. Bulk TCR-beta CDR3 sequencing was used to track graft-versus-host and host-versus-graft alloreactive T cell clones in the graft, circulation and bone marrow after intestinal transplantation. The cohort enrolled fewer than 25 intestinal transplant recipients including one retransplant, and 3 patients lacking pretransplant specimens were excluded.

The CDR3, cysteine through phenylalanine, is 13 amino acids long. Just the 39-base CDR3 DNA is kept, in frame starting at base 1. V drops 6 bases and J drops 10 bases, leaving 16 bases in between. The germline V gene specifies MNHNS as CDR1 and SASEGT as CDR2. Summary of the overall study and its limitations: In the allografts of patients with donor T cell macrochimerism, GvH to HvG T cell clonal ratios were high. Early after transplant, declines in HvG clones were associated with peak levels of circulating GvH clones. GvH clones were detected in recipient bone marrow, and some appeared earlier in ileal mucosa or blood, consistent with an intestinal mucosal origin. The relatively low number and heterogeneity of intestinal transplant patients limited the conclusions.

The time point label of this sample denotes: cells obtained before transplantation from donor or recipient. CD3+CD4+ and CD3+CD8+ populations were FACS-sorted from unstimulated pre-transplant donor and recipient cells taken from spleen or lymph nodes. Note on this clone: Its antigen target is currently unknown. No much larger clone is present one base from it, and per-base qualities are unavailable.

The library relied on the immunoSEQ multiplex PCR assay. For most patients, genomic DNA was isolated with the Qiagen DNeasy Blood and Tissue Kit and shipped frozen to Adaptive Biotechnologies for TCR sequencing. Adaptive Biotechnologies carried out high-throughput TCR-beta CDR3 sequencing of genomic DNA for most patients. The study's own analysis went as follows. Adaptive's ImmunoSEQ software was the source of the TCR sequencing data for 15 to 20 patients, while a few other patients were processed with MiXCR and VDJtools. To correct CD4 versus CD8 sorting errors, sequences present in both subsets at a frequency ratio below 5:1 were removed. CDR3 nucleotide sequences shared between donor and recipient were removed because their origin could not be assigned. Alloreactive clones required at least 2-fold expansion over unstimulated cells and minimum CFSE-low frequency of 0.002% (template counts) or 0.001% (read counts). A clone was considered mappable if detected in the sequenced pre-transplant spleen, lymph node, or MLR CFSE-low populations of the donor or recipient. Cumulative frequency of alloreactive clones was calculated as a percentage of all sequences weighted by copy number. As stored in TCRdb, this immuneACCESS dataset retains in-frame rearrangements with V and J assigned. A fraction of the clones does not appear; measured against another copy, unresolved V genes explain less than half of the discrepancy, and the remainder lacks a known reason. The DNA gave D and trimming, while V, J and clone size come from that table. This sample has about 36,000 clones in its table, and 94% of those were observed once. Clones ranked in the top ten supply 0.2% to 0.25% of the sample.

The sample here was unstimulated CD4+ T cells sorted from spleen or lymph node cells, taken before transplant. Recombination linked TRBV6-1 to TRBJ2-1, with the D gene not clear enough to name. The receptor comes from a human donor who was the organ donor for an intestinal transplant. Read as DNA, the sequence is TGTGCCAGCAGCGAAAGAAATCGGTCCGAGCAGTTCTTC. Its product reads: CASSERNRSEQFF.